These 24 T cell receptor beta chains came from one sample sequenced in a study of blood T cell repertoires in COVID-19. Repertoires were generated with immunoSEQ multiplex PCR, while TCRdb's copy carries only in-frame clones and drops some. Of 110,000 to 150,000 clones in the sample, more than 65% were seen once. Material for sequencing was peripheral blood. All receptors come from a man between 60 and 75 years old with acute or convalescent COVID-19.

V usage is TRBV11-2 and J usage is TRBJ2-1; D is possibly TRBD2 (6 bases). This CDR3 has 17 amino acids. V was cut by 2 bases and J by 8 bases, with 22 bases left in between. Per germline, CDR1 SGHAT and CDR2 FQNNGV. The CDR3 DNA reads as TGTGCCAGCAGCTTACCGAACTGGGACGGTGGAGGGGATGAGCAGTTCTTC. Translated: CASSLPNWDGGGDEQFF.

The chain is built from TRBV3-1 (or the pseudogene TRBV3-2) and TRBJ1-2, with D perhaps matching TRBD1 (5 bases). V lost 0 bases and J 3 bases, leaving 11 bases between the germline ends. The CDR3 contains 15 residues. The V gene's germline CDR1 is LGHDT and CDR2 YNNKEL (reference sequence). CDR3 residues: CASSQEGRDYYGYTF. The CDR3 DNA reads TGTGCCAGCAGCCAAGAGGGCAGGGACTACTATGGCTACACCTTC.

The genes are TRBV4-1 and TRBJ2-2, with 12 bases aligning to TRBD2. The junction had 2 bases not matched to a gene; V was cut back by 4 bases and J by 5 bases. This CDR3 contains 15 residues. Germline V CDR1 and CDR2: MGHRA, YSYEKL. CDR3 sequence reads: CASSRGLAGTGELFF. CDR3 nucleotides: TGCGCCAGCAGCCGTGGACTAGCGGGAACCGGGGAGCTGTTTTTT.

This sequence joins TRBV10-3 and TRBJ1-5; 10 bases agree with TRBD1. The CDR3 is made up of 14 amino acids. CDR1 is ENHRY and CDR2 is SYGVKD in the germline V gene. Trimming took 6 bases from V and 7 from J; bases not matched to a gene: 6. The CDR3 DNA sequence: TGTGCCATCAGGGGGACAGGGGCTTCCCAGCCCCAGCATTTT. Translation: CAIRGTGASQPQHF.

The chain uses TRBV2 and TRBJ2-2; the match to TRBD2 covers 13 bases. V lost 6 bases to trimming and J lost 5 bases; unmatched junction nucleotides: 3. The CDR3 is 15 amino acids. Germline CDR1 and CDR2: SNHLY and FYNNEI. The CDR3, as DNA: TGTGCCAGCAGGGGGACTAGCGGGAATACCGGGGAGCTGTTTTTT. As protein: CASRGTSGNTGELFF.

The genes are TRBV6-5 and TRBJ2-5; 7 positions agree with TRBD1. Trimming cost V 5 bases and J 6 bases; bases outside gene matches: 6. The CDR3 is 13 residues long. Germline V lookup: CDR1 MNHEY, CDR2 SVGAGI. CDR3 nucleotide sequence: TGTGCCAGCAGTCCAGACAGGGTGAAGACCCAGTACTTC. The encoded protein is CASSPDRVKTQYF.

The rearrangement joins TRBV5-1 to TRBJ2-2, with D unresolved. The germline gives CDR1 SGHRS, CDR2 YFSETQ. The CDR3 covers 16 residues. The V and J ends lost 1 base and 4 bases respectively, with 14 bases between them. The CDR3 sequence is CASSLISGLGTGELFF. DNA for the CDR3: TGCGCCAGCAGCTTGATTTCCGGGTTGGGCACCGGGGAGCTGTTTTTT.

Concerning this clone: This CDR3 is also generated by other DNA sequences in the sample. The CDR3 DNA reads as TGCGCCAGCAGCTTGGGGGACAGGGAAGACACCGGGGAGCTGTTTTTT. Amino acids: CASSLGDREDTGELFF. The chain has TRBV5-1 and TRBJ2-2, with TRBD1 identical over 9 bases. This CDR3 region has 16 residues. CDR1 SGHRS and CDR2 YFSETQ come from the germline V gene. The V segment lost 0 bases and the J segment 3 bases; nucleotides outside the gene matches: 3. Based on the CDR3 plus reference TRBV5-1 and TRBJ2-2, the full variable domain is KAGVTQTPRYLIKTRGQQVTLSCSPISGHRSVSWYQQTPGQGLQFLFEYFSETQRNKGNFPGRFSGRQFSNSRSEMNVSTLELGDSALYLCASSLGDREDTGELFFGEGSRLTVL.

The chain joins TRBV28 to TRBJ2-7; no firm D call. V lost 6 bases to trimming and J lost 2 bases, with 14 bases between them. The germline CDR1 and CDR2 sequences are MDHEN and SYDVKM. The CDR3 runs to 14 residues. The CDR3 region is CASSLWALAYEQYF. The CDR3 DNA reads TGTGCCAGCAGCCTCTGGGCTTTAGCCTACGAGCAGTACTTC.

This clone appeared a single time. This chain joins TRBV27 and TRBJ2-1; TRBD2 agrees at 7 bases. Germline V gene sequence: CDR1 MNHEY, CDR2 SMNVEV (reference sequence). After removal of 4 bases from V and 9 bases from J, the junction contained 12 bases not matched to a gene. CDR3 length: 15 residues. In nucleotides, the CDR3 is TGTGCCAGCAGTTCAACTAGCGTGGCCCCGTCTGAGCAGTTCTTC. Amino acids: CASSSTSVAPSEQFF.

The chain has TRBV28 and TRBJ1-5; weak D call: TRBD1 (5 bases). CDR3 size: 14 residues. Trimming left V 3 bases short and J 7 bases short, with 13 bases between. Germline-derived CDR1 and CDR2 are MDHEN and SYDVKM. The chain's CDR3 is CASSFWREGQPQHF. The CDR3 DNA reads TGTGCCAGCAGTTTCTGGCGGGAGGGGCAGCCCCAGCATTTT. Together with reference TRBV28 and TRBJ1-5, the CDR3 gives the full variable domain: DVKVTQSSRYLVKRTGEKVFLECVQDMDHENMFWYRQDPGLGLRLIYFSYDVKMKEKGDIPEGYSVSREKKERFSLILESASTNQTSMYLCASSFWREGQPQHFGDGTRLSIL.

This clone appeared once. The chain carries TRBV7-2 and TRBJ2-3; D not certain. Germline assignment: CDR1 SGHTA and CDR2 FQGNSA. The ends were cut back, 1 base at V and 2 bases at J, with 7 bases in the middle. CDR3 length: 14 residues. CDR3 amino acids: CASSLVANTDTQYF. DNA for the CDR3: TGTGCCAGCAGCTTAGTGGCCAACACAGATACGCAGTATTTT.

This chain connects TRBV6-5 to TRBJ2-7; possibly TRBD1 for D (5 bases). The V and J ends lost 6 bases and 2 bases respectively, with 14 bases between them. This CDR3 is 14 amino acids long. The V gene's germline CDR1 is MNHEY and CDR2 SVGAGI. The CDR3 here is CASSLRQSAYEQYF. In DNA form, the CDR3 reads TGTGCCAGCAGCCTTCGACAGAGCGCCTACGAGCAGTACTTC.

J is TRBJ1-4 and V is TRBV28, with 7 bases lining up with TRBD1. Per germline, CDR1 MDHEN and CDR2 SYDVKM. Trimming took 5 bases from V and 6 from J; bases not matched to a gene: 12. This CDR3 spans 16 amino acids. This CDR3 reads CASSDVTGVIDEKLFF. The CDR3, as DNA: TGTGCCAGCAGTGATGTAACAGGGGTAATTGATGAAAAACTGTTTTTT.

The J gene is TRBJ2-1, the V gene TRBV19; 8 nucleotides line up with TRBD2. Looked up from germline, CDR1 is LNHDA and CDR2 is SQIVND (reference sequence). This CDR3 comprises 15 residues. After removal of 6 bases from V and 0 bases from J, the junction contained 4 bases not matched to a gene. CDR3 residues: CASSQLADSYNEQFF. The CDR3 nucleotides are TGTGCCAGTAGCCAACTAGCGGACTCCTACAATGAGCAGTTCTTC.

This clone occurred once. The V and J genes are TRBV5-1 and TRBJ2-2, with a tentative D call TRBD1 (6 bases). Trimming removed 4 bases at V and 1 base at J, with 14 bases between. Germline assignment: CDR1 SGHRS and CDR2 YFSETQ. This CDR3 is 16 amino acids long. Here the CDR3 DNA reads TGCGCCAGCAGCGCCGGATCGGGACAGAACACCGGGGAGCTGTTTTTT. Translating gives CASSAGSGQNTGELFF.

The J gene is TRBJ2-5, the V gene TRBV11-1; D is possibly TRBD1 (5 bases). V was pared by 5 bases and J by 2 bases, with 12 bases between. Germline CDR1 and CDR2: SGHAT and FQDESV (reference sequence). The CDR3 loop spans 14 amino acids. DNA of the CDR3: TGTGCCAGCAGCAACACAGGAAGGCAAGAGACCCAGTACTTC. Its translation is CASSNTGRQETQYF. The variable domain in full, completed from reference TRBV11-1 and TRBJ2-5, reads EAEVAQSPRYKITEKSQAVAFWCDPISGHATLYWYRQILGQGPELLVQFQDESVVDDSQLPKDRFSAERLKGVDSTLKIQPAELGDSAMYLCASSNTGRQETQYFGPGTRLLVL.

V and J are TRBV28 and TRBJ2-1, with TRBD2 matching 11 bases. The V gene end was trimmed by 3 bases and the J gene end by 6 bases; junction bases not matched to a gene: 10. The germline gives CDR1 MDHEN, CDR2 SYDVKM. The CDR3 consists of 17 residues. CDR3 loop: CASSLILAGVKGNEQFF. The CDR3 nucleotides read TGTGCCAGCAGTTTGATACTAGCGGGAGTCAAAGGCAATGAGCAGTTCTTC.

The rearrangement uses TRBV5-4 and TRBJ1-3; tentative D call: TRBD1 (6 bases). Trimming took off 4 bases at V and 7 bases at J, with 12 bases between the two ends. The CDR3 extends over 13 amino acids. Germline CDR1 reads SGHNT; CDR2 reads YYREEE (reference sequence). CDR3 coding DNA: TGTGCCAGCAGCGAAATTAGGGGGAACACCATATATTTT. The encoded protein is CASSEIRGNTIYF. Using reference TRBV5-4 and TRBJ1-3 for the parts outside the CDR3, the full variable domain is ETGVTQSPTHLIKTRGQQVTLRCSSQSGHNTVSWYQQALGQGPQFIFQYYREEENGRGNFPPRFSGLQFPNYSSELNVNALELDDSALYLCASSEIRGNTIYFGEGSWLTVV.

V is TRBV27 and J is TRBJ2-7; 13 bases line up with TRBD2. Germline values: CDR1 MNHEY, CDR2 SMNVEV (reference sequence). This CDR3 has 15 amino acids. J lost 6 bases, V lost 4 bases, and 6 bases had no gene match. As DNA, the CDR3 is TGTGCCAGCAGTTGGACTAGCGGGAGAATTGGCGAGCAGTACTTC. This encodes CASSWTSGRIGEQYF.

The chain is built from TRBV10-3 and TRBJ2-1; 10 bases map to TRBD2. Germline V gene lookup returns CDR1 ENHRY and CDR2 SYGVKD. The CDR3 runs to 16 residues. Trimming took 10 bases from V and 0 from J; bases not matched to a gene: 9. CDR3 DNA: TGTGCCACCTATGAAGCGGGAGGGGCCTCCTACAATGAGCAGTTCTTC. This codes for CATYEAGGASYNEQFF.

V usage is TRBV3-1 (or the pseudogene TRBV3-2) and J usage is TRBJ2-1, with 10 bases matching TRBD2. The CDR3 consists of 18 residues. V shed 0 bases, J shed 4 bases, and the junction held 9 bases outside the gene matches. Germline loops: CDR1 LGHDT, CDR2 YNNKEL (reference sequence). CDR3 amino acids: CASSQEFRAGGRYNEQFF. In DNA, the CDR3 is TGTGCCAGCAGCCAAGAATTCCGAGCGGGAGGGAGATACAATGAGCAGTTCTTC.

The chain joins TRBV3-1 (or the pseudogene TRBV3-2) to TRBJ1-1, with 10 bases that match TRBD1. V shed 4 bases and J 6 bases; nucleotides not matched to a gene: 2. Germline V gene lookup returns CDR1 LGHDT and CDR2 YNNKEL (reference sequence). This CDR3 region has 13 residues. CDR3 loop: CASSPGQGAEAFF. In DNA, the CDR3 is TGTGCCAGCAGCCCAGGACAGGGGGCTGAAGCTTTCTTT.

Written as DNA, the CDR3 is TGTGCCAGCAGCTTAGCGCAGGCGCTTGGGGGCGCGGAGACCCAGTACTTC. Residues: CASSLAQALGGAETQYF. The chain is built from TRBV7-9 and TRBJ2-5; D is possibly TRBD1 (6 bases). Germline V gene data show CDR1 as SEHNR and CDR2 as FQNEAQ (reference sequence). The CDR3 covers 17 residues. V lost 0 bases and J lost 5, with 19 bases in between. Filled out from reference TRBV7-9 and TRBJ2-5, the complete variable domain reads DTGVSQNPRHKITKRGQNVTFRCDPISEHNRLYWYRQTLGQGPEFLTYFQNEAQLEKSRLLSDRFSAERPKGSFSTLEIQRTEQGDSAMYLCASSLAQALGGAETQYFGPGTRLLVL.